Described below is a single T cell receptor beta chain sequence and its context. Its cognate antigen is unknown. It was CD45RO-negative cells, positively selected for CCR7, that made up naive CD8 cells, with terminally differentiated effector memory CD45RA+ cells excluded. The source of the sample is a study of shared clonotypes between healthy human individuals. The study, taken as a whole, reports: Larger estimated richness was generally recorded for naive subsets relative to memory subsets. Represented diversity (both genetic and exposure-history) was limited by the small number of donors.

The length of the CDR3 is 11 residues. V dropped 5 bases and J dropped 7 bases, with 9 bases sitting between them. The germline V gene encodes CDR1 LNHNV and CDR2 YYDKDF (reference sequence). Profiled with immunoSEQ multiplex PCR; TCRdb holds only in-frame clones, not every one. Of under 2,000,000 clones listed, around 96% are singletons. J is TRBJ2-7 and V is TRBV15, with TRBD2 as a possible D gene (5 bases). The TCR originated in a man younger than 30 in good health. Material for sequencing was naive CD8+ T cells sorted from blood. CDR3 DNA sequence: TGTGCCACCAGCGCGGGCGGGGAGCAGTACTTC. It yields the protein CATSAGGEQYF.